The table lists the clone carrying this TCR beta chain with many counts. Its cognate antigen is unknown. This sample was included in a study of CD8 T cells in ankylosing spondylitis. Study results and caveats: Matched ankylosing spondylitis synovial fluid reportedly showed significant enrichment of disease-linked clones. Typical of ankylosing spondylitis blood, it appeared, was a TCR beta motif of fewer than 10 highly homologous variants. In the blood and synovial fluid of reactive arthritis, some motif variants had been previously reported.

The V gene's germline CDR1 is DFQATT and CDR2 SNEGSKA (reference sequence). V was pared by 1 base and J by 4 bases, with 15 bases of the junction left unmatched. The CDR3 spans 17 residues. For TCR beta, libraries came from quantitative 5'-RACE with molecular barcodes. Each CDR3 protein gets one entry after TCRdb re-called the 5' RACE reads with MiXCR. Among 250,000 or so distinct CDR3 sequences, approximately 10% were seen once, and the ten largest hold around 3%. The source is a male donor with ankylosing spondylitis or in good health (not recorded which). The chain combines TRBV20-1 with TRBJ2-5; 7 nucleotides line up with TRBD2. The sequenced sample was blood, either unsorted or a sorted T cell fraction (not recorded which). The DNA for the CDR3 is TGCAGTGCTAGAGTTTCGGGGCGCGGGAGTTGGAGAGAGACCCAGTACTTC. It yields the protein CSARVSGRGSWRETQYF.